This T cell receptor beta chain comes out of a study of tissue T cells after allogeneic stem cell transplantation. Study-wide context: Viable blood and marrow gave sorted CD3+ T cells if numbers allowed.

The method was immunoSEQ multiplex PCR; TCRdb's version includes in-frame clones alone and lacks a portion of them. There are just over 25,000 clones in the sample; around 90% occur only once, and approximately 2% lies in the top ten. Turning to this clone: Its antigen is unidentified.

Whole-study findings and limits: Few T cell clones were shared across patients, but motif clusters showed tissue-specific shared signatures.

This clonotype was sampled from a male donor older than 55 who later had graft-versus-host disease after an allogeneic stem cell transplant. The sequencing used blood, collected before transplantation.

For the CDR3, the DNA is TGTGCCAGCAGTCAAACTCGCGGTCGGGGGGCTAACTATGGCTACACCTTC. Translating gives CASSQTRGRGANYGYTF. The chain is built from TRBV11-2 and TRBJ1-2, with D perhaps TRBD1 (5 bases). The CDR3 loop spans 17 amino acids. Between the trimmed V and J ends, which lost 6 bases and 0 bases, there was a span of 20 bases. Germline V gene lookup returns CDR1 SGHAT and CDR2 FQNNGV.